This T cell receptor beta chain came from a study of blood T cell repertoires in COVID-19. Study details: Material from acute and convalescent COVID-19 was sourced from the United States, Italy and Spain. In each case, the material was cDNA or gDNA derived from T cells, B-cell-depleted T cells, or PBMCs.

The CDR3 length is 14 residues. Germline lookup yields CDR1 ENHRY and CDR2 SYGVKD. Trimming cost V 0 bases and J 4 bases, with 8 bases left between them. In the original processing: Estimation of nucleated cell counts relied on the amplification of reference gene primers. TCRdb's copy holds only in-frame clones and misses some; the assay was immunoSEQ multiplex PCR. V and J calls and clone size are given by that table; D and trimming were obtained from the DNA. The top ten hold 3.6% of the sample, which has around 250,000 clones, around 83% seen once. The sequenced sample was peripheral blood. This chain links TRBV10-3 with TRBJ2-3, with D possibly being TRBD1 (6 bases). The source of this sequence is a man younger than 30 with active or convalescent COVID-19. For the CDR3, the DNA is TGTGCCATCAGTGAGTCGAAGGGGGCAGATACGCAGTATTTT. Protein product: CAISESKGADTQYF.